A few counts support the clone carrying this TCR beta chain. Its cognate antigen is unknown. These data belong to a study of early T cells in non-severe SARS-CoV-2 infection. For the study at large: Sequencing of unsorted whole blood was done on bulk RNA, leaving chains unpaired.

Study-wide results and limits: The matching step, a VDJdb search, favored anti-spike CD8 responses and missed private and CD4 specificities.

V was pared by 2 bases and J by 2 bases, with 10 bases between. The CDR3 has 16 amino acids. Germline-derived CDR1 and CDR2 are SEHNR and FQNEAQ (reference sequence). Attachment of unique molecular identifiers to individual cDNA molecules was performed. Each CDR3 protein gets one entry after TCRdb re-called the 5' RACE reads with MiXCR. The data hold 98,000 or so distinct CDR3 sequences, with about 12% observed a single time. This receptor was identified in an adult who was a healthcare worker with PCR-confirmed SARS-CoV-2 infection or an uninfected control (not recorded which). The V and J genes are TRBV7-9 and TRBJ2-6, with a tentative D call TRBD2 (5 bases). Sequencing was performed on whole blood. This chain's CDR3 is CASSLLGSPGANVLTF. Here the CDR3 DNA reads TGTGCCAGCAGCTTACTAGGGAGCCCTGGGGCCAACGTCCTGACTTTC. Full variable domain (missing parts from reference TRBV7-9 and TRBJ2-6): DTGVSQNPRHKITKRGQNVTFRCDPISEHNRLYWYRQTLGQGPEFLTYFQNEAQLEKSRLLSDRFSAERPKGSFSTLEIQRTEQGDSAMYLCASSLLGSPGANVLTFGAGSRLTVL.